The present TCR beta chain was sequenced within a study of T cells in localized non-small cell lung cancer. Findings of the study overall: Among the top 100 tumor clones, a median about 58 appeared in adjacent lung.

The germline gives CDR1 ENHRY, CDR2 SYGVKD. This CDR3 spans 15 amino acids. The repertoire was sequenced with immunoSEQ multiplex PCR; TCRdb's copy has only in-frame clones and lacks some. This table holds around 23,000 clones, approximately 85% found once. As for this clone: Its antigen is still unknown.

The source of this sequence is a male donor at least 60 years old with stage II lung adenocarcinoma. The chain uses TRBV10-3 and TRBJ2-5; 10 bases are a match to TRBD2. The DNA end is more similar to TRBJ2-7, so the J call may be wrong. The sample here was peripheral blood mononuclear cells, taken before any cancer treatment. CDR3 protein: CAISEPTSGTYEQYF. Here the CDR3 DNA reads TGTGCCATCAGTGAGCCTACTAGCGGGACATACGAGCAGTACTTC.